This TCR beta chain was documented in a study of blood T cell repertoires in COVID-19. Only in-frame clones appear in the TCRdb table, and some are missing; sequencing was by immunoSEQ multiplex PCR. The sample records about 220,000 clones, 70% to 85% being singletons. J gave up 0 bases and V 6 bases, and 1 base lay outside the gene matches. The CDR3 is made up of 16 amino acids. Germline values: CDR1 SNHLY, CDR2 FYNNEI. The chain combines TRBV2 with TRBJ2-6; 11 nucleotides line up with TRBD1. Sequencing was done on a sample of PBMCs or T cells enriched from blood (not recorded which). This receptor was obtained from a man between 40 and 49 years old who had recovered from COVID-19. The CDR3 nucleotides read TGTGCCAGCAGCGGGACAGGGGGCTCTGGGGCCAACGTCCTGACTTTC. Translated: CASSGTGGSGANVLTF. Based on the CDR3 plus reference TRBV2 and TRBJ2-6, the full variable domain is EPEVTQTPSHQVTQMGQEVILRCVPISNHLYFYWYRQILGQKVEFLVSFYNNEISEKSEIFDDQFSVERPDGSNFTLKIRSTKLEDSAMYFCASSGTGGSGANVLTFGAGSRLTVL.